One sample yielded the 27 T cell receptor beta chains listed below, sequenced in a study of cytomegalovirus exposure and HLA in healthy donors. PCR amplification relied on 60 Vbeta primers (plus 13 Jbeta primers). Some clones are missing from TCRdb's copy, which holds only in-frame ones; the method was immunoSEQ multiplex PCR. The sample has approximately 98,000 clones; 75% to 85% are singletons. The sequencing input was PBMCs. These receptors originate from a man between 18 and 29 years old in good health and CMV-seropositive.

Here the CDR3 DNA reads TGTGCCAGCAGCTTAGAGCGGGGGGCCCCCTACGAGCAGTACTTC. This gives the protein CASSLERGAPYEQYF. The rearrangement joins TRBV7-2 to TRBJ2-7, with 9 bases matching TRBD2. Germline CDR1 reads SGHTA; CDR2 reads FQGNSA. The CDR3 contains 15 residues. The ends lost 1 base at V and 2 bases at J; junction bases unmatched: 3.

This clone appeared once. Additional DNA sequences in this sample encode the identical CDR3. This CDR3 reads CASSSGQETQYF. The DNA of the CDR3 is TGCGCCAGCAGCTCCGGCCAAGAGACCCAGTACTTC. The chain carries TRBV5-1 and TRBJ2-5; no firm D call. The CDR3 consists of 12 residues. Germline V gene lookup returns CDR1 SGHRS and CDR2 YFSETQ. With 3 bases removed from V and 1 base from J, the gap between germline ends came to 4 bases. The whole variable domain, filled in from reference TRBV5-1 and TRBJ2-5, reads KAGVTQTPRYLIKTRGQQVTLSCSPISGHRSVSWYQQTPGQGLQFLFEYFSETQRNKGNFPGRFSGRQFSNSRSEMNVSTLELGDSALYLCASSSGQETQYFGPGTRLLVL.

The rearrangement uses TRBV9 and TRBJ2-7; the match to TRBD1 covers 7 bases. The germline V gene has CDR1 SGDLS and CDR2 YYNGEE. Trimming took 4 bases from V and 2 from J; bases not matched to a gene: 3. The CDR3 consists of 13 residues. The CDR3, as DNA: TGTGCCAGCAGCTCGGGACAGACCTACGAGCAGTACTTC. Encoded protein: CASSSGQTYEQYF.

V usage is TRBV27 and J usage is TRBJ1-6; D ambiguous. Trimming left V 6 bases short and J 7 bases short, with 16 bases between. The CDR3 extends over 15 amino acids. Germline V gene sequence: CDR1 MNHEY, CDR2 SMNVEV (reference sequence). CDR3 nucleotide sequence: TGTGCCAGCAGGGTGCTGGGCCCTCAAAATTCACCCCTCCACTTT. Its translation is CASRVLGPQNSPLHF.

This clone was counted a few times. The genes are TRBV29-1 and TRBJ1-4; no clear D. V lost 5 bases, J lost 7 bases, and 11 bases lay in between. This CDR3 is 12 amino acids long. Per germline, CDR1 SQVTM and CDR2 ANQGSEA. Here the CDR3 reads CSVLEISEKLFF. CDR3 in DNA: TGCAGCGTTTTAGAGATTTCTGAAAAACTGTTTTTT.

The chain combines TRBV5-1 with TRBJ2-5; 8 bases line up with TRBD2. CDR3 length equals 15 residues. The V gene's germline CDR1 is SGHRS and CDR2 YFSETQ. Germline trimming cut 2 bases from V and 0 bases from J; bases unmatched to any gene: 3. In nucleotides, the CDR3 is TGCGCCAGCAGCTTACCTAGCGGGTACCAAGAGACCCAGTACTTC. This sequence encodes CASSLPSGYQETQYF.

This clone was seen once. The gene calls are TRBV2 and TRBJ2-1, with 9 bases matching TRBD2. V was clipped by 6 bases and J by 2 bases; unmatched bases: 8. Germline CDR1 is SNHLY and CDR2 is FYNNEI. The CDR3 spans 16 residues. The CDR3 DNA follows: TGTGCCAGCAGACCCGGCCGCGGGGGGGCCTACAATGAGCAGTTCTTC. Its protein is CASRPGRGGAYNEQFF.

The chain couples TRBV4-1 to TRBJ2-1; 8 bases map to TRBD1. Germline V gene data show CDR1 as MGHRA and CDR2 as YSYEKL. The CDR3 extends over 15 amino acids. V dropped 2 bases and J dropped 6; count of bases not matched to a gene: 6. Here the CDR3 reads CASSQIPGGSNEQFF. CDR3 nucleotides: TGCGCCAGCAGCCAAATCCCAGGGGGCAGCAATGAGCAGTTCTTC.

The V gene is TRBV5-4, the J gene TRBJ1-6; TRBD1 matches at 8 bases. Germline V gene lookup returns CDR1 SGHNT and CDR2 YYREEE (reference sequence). The CDR3 spans 17 residues. Trimming at V came to 0 bases and at J to 7 bases, leaving 9 bases not matched to a gene. The CDR3, as DNA: TGTGCCAGCAGCTTGGTTCCGGGACAGGTGAAAAATTCACCCCTCCACTTT. Its translation: CASSLVPGQVKNSPLHF.

This chain uses TRBV5-1 with TRBJ1-6; the D gene is possibly TRBD1 (6 bases). The CDR3 covers 14 residues. Germline-derived CDR1 and CDR2 are SGHRS and YFSETQ. The V end lost 2 bases, the J end lost 7 bases, and 10 bases lay between the germline ends. CDR3 nucleotide sequence: TGCGCCAGCAGCTTAGGACAGCAAAATTCACCCCTCCACTTT. Residues: CASSLGQQNSPLHF. The whole variable domain, filled in from reference TRBV5-1 and TRBJ1-6, reads KAGVTQTPRYLIKTRGQQVTLSCSPISGHRSVSWYQQTPGQGLQFLFEYFSETQRNKGNFPGRFSGRQFSNSRSEMNVSTLELGDSALYLCASSLGQQNSPLHFGNGTRLTVT.

The rearrangement joins TRBV20-1 to TRBJ1-1, with no clear D. Germline assignment: CDR1 DFQATT and CDR2 SNEGSKA (reference sequence). The CDR3 sequence is 11 residues long. This CDR3 is CIPGTNTEAFF. DNA of the CDR3: TGCATCCCGGGAACGAACACTGAAGCTTTCTTT.

This chain joins TRBV21-1 and TRBJ2-7; the table's D call of TRBD2 was not tested on the DNA. TRBV21-1 constitutes a pseudogene. This CDR3 is 12 amino acids long. In DNA, the CDR3 is TGTGCCAGCAGCCTACTAGAATACGAGCAGTACTTC. Protein: CASSLLEYEQYF.

The chain couples TRBV9 to TRBJ2-1, with 9 bases that match TRBD2. Looked up from germline, CDR1 is SGDLS and CDR2 is YYNGEE. V shed 4 bases and J 4 bases; nucleotides not matched to a gene: 6. The CDR3 totals 15 residues. The CDR3 DNA sequence: TGTGCCAGCAGCACAAGCGGGGGGAATTACAATGAGCAGTTCTTC. This gives the protein CASSTSGGNYNEQFF. Using reference TRBV9 and TRBJ2-1 for the parts outside the CDR3, the full variable domain is DSGVTQTPKHLITATGQRVTLRCSPRSGDLSVYWYQQSLDQGLQFLIQYYNGEERAKGNILERFSAQQFPDLHSELNLSSLELGDSALYFCASSTSGGNYNEQFFGPGTRLTVL.

CDR3 protein: CASSYTRGNTDTQYF. The CDR3 region has the DNA TGTGCCAGCAGCTACACTCGGGGAAACACAGATACGCAGTATTTT. The genes are TRBV7-8 and TRBJ2-3, with D perhaps matching TRBD2 (5 bases). The CDR3 extends over 15 amino acids. The germline gives CDR1 SGHVS, CDR2 FQNEAQ. V dropped 4 bases and J dropped 2 bases, with 13 bases sitting between them.

This chain links TRBV2 with TRBJ1-2, with 8 bases identical to TRBD1. J gave up 2 bases and V 2 bases, and 10 bases lay outside the gene matches. CDR1 SNHLY and CDR2 FYNNEI come from the germline V gene. The CDR3 spans 17 residues. The CDR3 sequence is CASSETSYGTGNYGYTF. The DNA for the CDR3 is TGTGCCAGCAGTGAAACATCCTACGGGACAGGCAACTATGGCTACACCTTC.

The chain carries TRBV7-6 and TRBJ2-5; 11 bases line up with TRBD2. The V segment lost 5 bases and the J segment 5 bases; nucleotides outside the gene matches: 4. This CDR3 spans 14 amino acids. Germline V lookup: CDR1 SGHVS, CDR2 FNYEAQ. In nucleotides, the CDR3 is TGTGCCAGCAGCAACTTAGCGGGGGGGGAGACCCAGTACTTC. This sequence encodes CASSNLAGGETQYF. Full variable domain (outside the CDR3, taken from reference TRBV7-6 and TRBJ2-5): GAGVSQSPRYKVTKRGQDVALRCDPISGHVSLYWYRQALGQGPEFLTYFNYEAQQDKSGLPNDRFSAERPEGSISTLTIQRTEQRDSAMYRCASSNLAGGETQYFGPGTRLLVL.

This chain uses TRBV15 with TRBJ2-7, with D unclear. Trimming pared 0 bases from V and 4 bases from J, leaving 10 bases between. The CDR3 sequence is 14 residues long. Germline loops: CDR1 LNHNV, CDR2 YYDKDF (reference sequence). CDR3 in DNA: TGTGCCACCAGCAGAGATGTGGCCCCTTACGAGCAGTACTTC. Translating it yields CATSRDVAPYEQYF.

The chain combines TRBV18 with TRBJ1-2; a weak D match, TRBD1 (5 bases). V dropped 6 bases and J dropped 8 bases, with 25 bases sitting between them. The CDR3 runs to 16 residues. Germline loops: CDR1 KGHSH, CDR2 LQKENI. The CDR3 loop is CASSQPGGTGPGGYTF. The CDR3, as DNA: TGTGCCAGCTCCCAACCCGGGGGAACCGGACCGGGGGGCTACACCTTC.

The chain employs TRBV7-2 and TRBJ1-2; 9 bases map to TRBD1. Germline V gives CDR1 SGHTA, CDR2 FQGNSA. V lost 5 bases to trimming and J lost 4 bases; unmatched junction nucleotides: 2. The CDR3 spans 13 residues. Here the CDR3 DNA reads TGTGCCAGCAGCACAGGGGGCGGCTATGGCTACACCTTC. Its protein product is CASSTGGGYGYTF.

The chain combines TRBV9 with TRBJ1-1; possible D gene TRBD1, 5 bases. V was clipped by 3 bases and J by 5 bases, with 23 bases between them. This CDR3 has 17 residues. In germline, CDR1 is SGDLS, CDR2 YYNGEE. For the CDR3, the DNA is TGTGCCAGCAGCGCAGCCGGGGGTCGGACCGAACTGACTGAAGCTTTCTTT. This encodes CASSAAGGRTELTEAFF.

The chain is built from TRBV11-2 and TRBJ2-7, with TRBD1 identical over 8 bases. The germline gives CDR1 SGHAT, CDR2 FQNNGV. This CDR3 region has 13 residues. The trim removed 6 bases at V and 5 bases at J, leaving 6 bases unmatched. The DNA of the CDR3 is TGTGCCAGCAGAGACAGGGGATACGACGAGCAGTACTTC. It translates to CASRDRGYDEQYF.

CDR3 nucleotide sequence: TGCGCCAGCAGCTTGGGAGAGATCTCTGGAAACACCATATATTTT. Translation: CASSLGEISGNTIYF. The rearrangement links TRBV5-1 to TRBJ1-3; unclear D gene. The CDR3 consists of 15 residues. Germline CDR1 and CDR2: SGHRS and YFSETQ. Trimming shortened V by 0 bases and J by 0 bases, and 7 bases separated the two germline ends.

The chain couples TRBV5-1 to TRBJ2-7, with TRBD2 matching over 11 bases. Germline loops: CDR1 SGHRS, CDR2 YFSETQ. Trimming removed 4 bases from V and 2 bases from J; junction bases left unmatched: 5. The CDR3 has 15 residues. CDR3 in DNA: TGCGCCAGCAGCACACAGACTAGCGGGACCTACGAGCAGTACTTC. It encodes CASSTQTSGTYEQYF.

The chain combines TRBV5-6 with TRBJ2-5; 15 nucleotides line up with TRBD2. This CDR3 has 19 amino acids. Looked up from germline, CDR1 is SGHDT and CDR2 is YYEEEE. V lost 4 bases, J lost 0 bases, and 10 bases stayed unmatched. For the CDR3, the DNA is TGTGCCAGCAGCAATGAAGGGACTAGCGGGGGGCGGTACCAAGAGACCCAGTACTTC. It yields the protein CASSNEGTSGGRYQETQYF.

The V and J genes are TRBV2 and TRBJ1-2, with D perhaps matching TRBD1 (6 bases). Germline CDR1 SNHLY, CDR2 FYNNEI. Trimming took 5 bases from V and 2 from J, leaving 15 bases between them. The CDR3 extends over 15 amino acids. This CDR3 is CASSPSGQTNYGYTF. Written as DNA, the CDR3 is TGTGCCAGCAGTCCCTCCGGACAGACCAACTATGGCTACACCTTC.

The chain uses TRBV19 and TRBJ2-7, with 7 bases aligning to TRBD2. The V segment lost 4 bases and the J segment 6 bases; nucleotides outside the gene matches: 9. The CDR3 is made up of 14 amino acids. In germline, CDR1 is LNHDA, CDR2 SQIVND (reference sequence). CDR3 sequence (DNA): TGTGCCAGTAGTAAGGGCAGCGGGGACCCCGAGCAGTACTTC. Its translation is CASSKGSGDPEQYF.

The genes are TRBV2 and TRBJ2-1; 8 bases line up with TRBD2. Germline-derived CDR1 and CDR2 are SNHLY and FYNNEI. The CDR3 has 15 amino acids. With 6 bases clipped from V and 4 bases from J, the junction kept 8 bases outside the gene matches. This CDR3 reads CASRPMAGGYNEQFF. The CDR3 bases are TGTGCCAGCAGGCCTATGGCGGGGGGTTACAATGAGCAGTTCTTC.